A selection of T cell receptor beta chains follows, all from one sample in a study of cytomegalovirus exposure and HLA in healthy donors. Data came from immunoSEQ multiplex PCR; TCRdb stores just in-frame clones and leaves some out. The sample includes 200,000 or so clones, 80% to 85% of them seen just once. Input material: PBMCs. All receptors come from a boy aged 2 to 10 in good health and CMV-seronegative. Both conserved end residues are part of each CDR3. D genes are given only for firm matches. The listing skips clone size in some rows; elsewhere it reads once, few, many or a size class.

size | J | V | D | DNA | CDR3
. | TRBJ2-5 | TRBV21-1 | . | TGTGCCAGCAGGCCGCTGGTCGGCAGGCCTGGGCAAGAGACCCAGTACTTC | CASRPLVGRPGQETQYF
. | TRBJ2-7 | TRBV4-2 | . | TGTGCCACGGGGGGCGAGGTGGGTCTCGAGCAGTACTTC | CATGGEVGLEQYF
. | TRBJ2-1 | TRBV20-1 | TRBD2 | TGCAGTGCGCCCACCGGGACTAAGTTCTTC | CSAPTGTKFF
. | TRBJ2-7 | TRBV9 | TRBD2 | TGTGCCAGCAGCTCCGGGACTAGCGGGAACTACGAGCAGTACTTC | CASSSGTSGNYEQYF
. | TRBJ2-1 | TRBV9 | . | TGTGCCAGCAGCGTAGCGGGAGCTTACAATGAGCAGTTCTTC | CASSVAGAYNEQFF
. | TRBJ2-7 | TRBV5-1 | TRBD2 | TGCGCCAGCAGCTTGGGGGGGGGCTACGAGCAGTACTTC | CASSLGGGYEQYF
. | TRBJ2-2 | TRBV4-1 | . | TGCGCCAGCAGCCAAGCAGGAATCCCGAACACCGGGGAGCTGTTTTTT | CASSQAGIPNTGELFF
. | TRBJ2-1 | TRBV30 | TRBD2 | TGTGCCTGGAGCGGGGTCCCGGGACTAGCGGGAGGCTCCTACAATGAGCAGTTCTTC | CAWSGVPGLAGGSYNEQFF
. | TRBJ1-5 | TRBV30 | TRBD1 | TGTGCCTGGAGTTCTTCCCTCGACAGGGGGCTCGATCAGCCCCAGCATTTT | CAWSSSLDRGLDQPQHF
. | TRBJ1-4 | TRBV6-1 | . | TGTGCCAGCAGTAAGACAGGTCTCCGTTGGGAACTGTTTTTT | CASSKTGLRWELFF
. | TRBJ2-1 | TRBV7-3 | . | TGTGCCAGCAGCTCAATTACCGGGGTCGACAATGAGCAGTTCTTC | CASSSITGVDNEQFF
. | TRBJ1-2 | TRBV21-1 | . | TGTGCCAGCAGCAAATATGGGACAGGGCCCTATGGCTACACCTTC | CASSKYGTGPYGYTF
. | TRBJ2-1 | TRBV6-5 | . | TGTGCCACCACGGGACTGCCTAATGAGCAGTTCTTC | CATTGLPNEQFF
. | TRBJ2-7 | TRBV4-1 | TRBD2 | TGCGCCAGCAGCTGGGCCGGGACTAGCGGCTACGAGCAGTACTTC | CASSWAGTSGYEQYF
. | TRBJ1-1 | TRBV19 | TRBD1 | TGTGCCAGTAATAAACAGGGGGCTGGGAACACTGAAGCTTTCTTT | CASNKQGAGNTEAFF
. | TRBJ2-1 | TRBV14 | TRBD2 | TGTGCCAGCAGCCAAAGCGGGAGGACCCTCTACAATGAGCAGTTCTTC | CASSQSGRTLYNEQFF
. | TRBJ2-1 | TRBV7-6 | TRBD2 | TGTGCCAGCAGCCTTAGCGGGATGGGTGAGCAGTTCTTC | CASSLSGMGEQFF
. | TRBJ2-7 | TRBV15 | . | TGTGCCACCAGCAGAGAACAGGGTTACGAGCAGTACTTC | CATSREQGYEQYF
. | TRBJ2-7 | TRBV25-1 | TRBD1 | TGTGCCAGCAGTGTCAGGGGGCGGTTCTCCTACGAGCAGTACTTC | CASSVRGRFSYEQYF
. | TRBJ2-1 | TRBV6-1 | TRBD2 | TGTGCCAGCCTCGGACTAGCGGGAGCTAGTGAGCAGTTCTTC | CASLGLAGASEQFF
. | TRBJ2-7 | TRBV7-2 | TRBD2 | TGTGCCAGCAGCTTAGTCGGCGGGGGGGCAAACGAGCAGTACTTC | CASSLVGGGANEQYF
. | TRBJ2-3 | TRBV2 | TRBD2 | TGTGCCAGCAGTGACCCGGGGGGAAGAGATACGCAGTATTTT | CASSDPGGRDTQYF
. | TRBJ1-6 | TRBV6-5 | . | TGTGCCAGCGGAGTTTACGCGGGGGGGAATTCACCCCTCCACTTT | CASGVYAGGNSPLHF
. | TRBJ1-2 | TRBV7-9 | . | TGTGCCAGCAGCTATGCACCGGCGGGGAACTATGGCTACACCTTC | CASSYAPAGNYGYTF
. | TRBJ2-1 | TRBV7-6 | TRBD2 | TGTGCCAGCAGCTCGGGGGGACTAGCGGGTTTTTACAATGAGCAGTTCTTC | CASSSGGLAGFYNEQFF
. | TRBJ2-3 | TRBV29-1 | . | TGCAGTGGTGAGCGGTACACAGATACGCAGTATTTT | CSGERYTDTQYF
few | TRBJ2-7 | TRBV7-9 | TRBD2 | TGTGCCAGCAGCCCGCCGGGACTAACTTACTACGAGCAGTACTTC | CASSPPGLTYYEQYF
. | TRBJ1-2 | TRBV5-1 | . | TGCGCCAGCAGCTTGAGGGGTGGGCACGTCAACTATGGCTACACCTTC | CASSLRGGHVNYGYTF
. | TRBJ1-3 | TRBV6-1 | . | TGTGCCAGCAGTGAAATGGCCCCTAACACCATATATTTT | CASSEMAPNTIYF
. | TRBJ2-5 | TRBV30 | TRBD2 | TGTGCCTGGGGGACTAGCGGGTTAATCCCCCACCCTCAGAAGACCCAGTACTTC | CAWGTSGLIPHPQKTQYF